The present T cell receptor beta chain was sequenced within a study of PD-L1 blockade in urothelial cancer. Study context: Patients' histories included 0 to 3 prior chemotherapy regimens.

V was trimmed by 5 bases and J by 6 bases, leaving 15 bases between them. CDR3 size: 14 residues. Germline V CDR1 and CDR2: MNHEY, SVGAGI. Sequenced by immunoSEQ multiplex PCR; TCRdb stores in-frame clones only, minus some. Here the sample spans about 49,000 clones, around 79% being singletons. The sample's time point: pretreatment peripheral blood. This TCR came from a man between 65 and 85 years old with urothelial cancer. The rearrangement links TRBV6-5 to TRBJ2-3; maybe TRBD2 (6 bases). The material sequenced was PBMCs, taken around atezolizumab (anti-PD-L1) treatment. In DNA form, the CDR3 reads TGTGCCAGCAGTCCACTGACTAGTTCTGATACGCAGTATTTT. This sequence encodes CASSPLTSSDTQYF.